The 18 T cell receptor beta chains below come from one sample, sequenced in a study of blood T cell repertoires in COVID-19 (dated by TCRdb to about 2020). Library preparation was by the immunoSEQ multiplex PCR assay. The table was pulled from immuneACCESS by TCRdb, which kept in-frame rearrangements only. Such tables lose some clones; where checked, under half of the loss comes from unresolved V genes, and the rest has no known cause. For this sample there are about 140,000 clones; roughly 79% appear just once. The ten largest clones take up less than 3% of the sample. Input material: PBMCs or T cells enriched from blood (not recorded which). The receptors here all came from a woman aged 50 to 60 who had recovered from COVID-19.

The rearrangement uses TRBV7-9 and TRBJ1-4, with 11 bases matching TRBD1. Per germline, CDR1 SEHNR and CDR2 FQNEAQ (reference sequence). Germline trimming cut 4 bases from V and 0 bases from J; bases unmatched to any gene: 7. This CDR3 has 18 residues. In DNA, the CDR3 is TGTGCCAGCAGCTCAAGGTGGGGACAGGGGGCAACTAATGAAAAACTGTTTTTT. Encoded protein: CASSSRWGQGATNEKLFF. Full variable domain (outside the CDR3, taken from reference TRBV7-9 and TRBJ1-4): DTGVSQNPRHKITKRGQNVTFRCDPISEHNRLYWYRQTLGQGPEFLTYFQNEAQLEKSRLLSDRFSAERPKGSFSTLEIQRTEQGDSAMYLCASSSRWGQGATNEKLFFGSGTQLSVL.

The chain's CDR3 is CASSLSTGTLSQPQHF. Written as DNA, the CDR3 is TGTGCCAGCAGTTTATCGACAGGGACCCTAAGTCAGCCCCAGCATTTT. V and J are TRBV28 and TRBJ1-5; TRBD1 matches 7 bases. In germline, CDR1 is MDHEN, CDR2 SYDVKM. The CDR3 spans 16 residues. After removal of 1 base from V and 6 bases from J, the junction contained 9 bases not matched to a gene.

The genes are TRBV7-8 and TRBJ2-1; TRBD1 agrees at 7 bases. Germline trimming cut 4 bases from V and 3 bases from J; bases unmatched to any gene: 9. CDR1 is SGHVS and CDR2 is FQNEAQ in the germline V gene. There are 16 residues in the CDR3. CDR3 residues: CASSSRTGSHYNEQFF. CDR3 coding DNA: TGTGCCAGCAGCTCCCGGACAGGCAGTCACTACAATGAGCAGTTCTTC.

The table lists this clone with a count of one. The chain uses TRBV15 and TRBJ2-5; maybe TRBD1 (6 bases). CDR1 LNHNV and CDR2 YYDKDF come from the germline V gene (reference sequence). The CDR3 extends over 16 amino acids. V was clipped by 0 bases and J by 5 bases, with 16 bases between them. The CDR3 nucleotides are TGTGCCACCAGCAGAGATTCGGGCAGGGGATGGGAGACCCAGTACTTC. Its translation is CATSRDSGRGWETQYF.

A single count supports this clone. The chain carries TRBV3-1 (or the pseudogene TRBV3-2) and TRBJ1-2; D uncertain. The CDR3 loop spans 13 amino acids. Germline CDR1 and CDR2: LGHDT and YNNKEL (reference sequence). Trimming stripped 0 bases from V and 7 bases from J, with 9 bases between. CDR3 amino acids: CASSQERNLGYTF. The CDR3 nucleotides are TGTGCCAGCAGCCAAGAGAGGAATCTTGGCTACACCTTC.

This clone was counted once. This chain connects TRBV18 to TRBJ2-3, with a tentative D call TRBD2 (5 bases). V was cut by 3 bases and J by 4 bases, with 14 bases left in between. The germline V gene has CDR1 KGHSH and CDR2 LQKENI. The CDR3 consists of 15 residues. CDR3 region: CASSPQSRGADTQYF. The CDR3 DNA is TGTGCCAGCTCACCCCAAAGTCGGGGAGCAGATACGCAGTATTTT.

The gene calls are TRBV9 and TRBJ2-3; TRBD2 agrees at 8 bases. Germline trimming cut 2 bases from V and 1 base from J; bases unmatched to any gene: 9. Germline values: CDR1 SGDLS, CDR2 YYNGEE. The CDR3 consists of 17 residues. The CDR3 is CASSVAGTSYGTDTQYF. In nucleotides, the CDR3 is TGTGCCAGCAGCGTGGCCGGGACTAGTTATGGCACAGATACGCAGTATTTT.

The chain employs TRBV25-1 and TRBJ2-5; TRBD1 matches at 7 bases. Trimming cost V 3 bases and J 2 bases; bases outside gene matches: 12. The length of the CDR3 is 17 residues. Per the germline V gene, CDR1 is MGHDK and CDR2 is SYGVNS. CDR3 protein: CASSDRWTGSPQETQYF. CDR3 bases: TGTGCCAGCAGTGATCGGTGGACAGGATCCCCACAAGAGACCCAGTACTTC.

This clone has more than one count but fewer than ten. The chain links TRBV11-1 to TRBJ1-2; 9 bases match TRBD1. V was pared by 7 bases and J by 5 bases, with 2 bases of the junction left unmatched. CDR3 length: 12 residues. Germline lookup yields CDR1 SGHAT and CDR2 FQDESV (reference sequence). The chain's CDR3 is CASKQGAYGYTF. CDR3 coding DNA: TGTGCCAGCAAACAGGGGGCGTATGGCTACACCTTC.

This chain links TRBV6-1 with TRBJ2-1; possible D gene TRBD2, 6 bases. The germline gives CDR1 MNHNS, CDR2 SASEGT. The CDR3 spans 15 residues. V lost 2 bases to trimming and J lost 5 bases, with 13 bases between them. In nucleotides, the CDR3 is TGTGCCAGCAGTGAAAGGAGACTAGTCGACAATGAGCAGTTCTTC. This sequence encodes CASSERRLVDNEQFF.

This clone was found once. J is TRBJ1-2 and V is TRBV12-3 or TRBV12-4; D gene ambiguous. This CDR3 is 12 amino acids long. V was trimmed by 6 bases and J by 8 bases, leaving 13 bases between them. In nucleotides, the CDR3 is TGTGCCAGCAGCTTTGGGGAGGGAGGCTACACCTTC. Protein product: CASSFGEGGYTF.

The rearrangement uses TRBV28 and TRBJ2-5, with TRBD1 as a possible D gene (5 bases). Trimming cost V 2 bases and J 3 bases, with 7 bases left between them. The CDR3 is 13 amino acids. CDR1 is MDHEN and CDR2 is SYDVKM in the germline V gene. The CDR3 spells CASSLGREETQYF. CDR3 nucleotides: TGTGCCAGCAGTTTAGGCAGGGAAGAGACCCAGTACTTC.

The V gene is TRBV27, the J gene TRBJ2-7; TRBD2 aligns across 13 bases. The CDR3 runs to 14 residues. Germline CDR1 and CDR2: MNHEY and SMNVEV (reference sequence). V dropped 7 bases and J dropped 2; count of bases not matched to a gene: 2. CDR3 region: CASKTSGGTYEQYF. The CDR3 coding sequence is TGTGCCAGCAAGACTAGCGGGGGGACCTACGAGCAGTACTTC.

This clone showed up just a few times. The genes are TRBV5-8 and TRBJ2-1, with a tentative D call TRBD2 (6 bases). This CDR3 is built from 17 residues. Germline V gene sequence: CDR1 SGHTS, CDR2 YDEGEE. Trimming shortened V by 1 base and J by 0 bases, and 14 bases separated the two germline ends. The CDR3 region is CASSLRPRGSSYNEQFF. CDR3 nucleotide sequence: TGTGCCAGCAGCTTGCGACCCCGGGGGAGCTCCTACAATGAGCAGTTCTTC.

The CDR3 DNA is TGTGCCAGCAGTGACGCTGGGGCAACCATTCAGTACTTC. This encodes CASSDAGATIQYF. V is TRBV28 and J is TRBJ2-4; TRBD1 might be the D (5 bases). Germline CDR1 and CDR2: MDHEN and SYDVKM. The CDR3 consists of 13 residues. With 5 bases removed from V and 9 bases from J, the gap between germline ends came to 14 bases.

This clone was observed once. CDR3 protein: CASSLALYRTGDYEQYF. CDR3 in DNA: TGTGCCAGCAGCTTGGCCTTATACAGGACAGGGGACTACGAGCAGTACTTC. The rearrangement links TRBV5-8 to TRBJ2-7; 9 nucleotides line up with TRBD1. After removal of 0 bases from V and 3 bases from J, the junction contained 10 bases not matched to a gene. CDR3 size: 17 residues. The germline gives CDR1 SGHTS, CDR2 YDEGEE.

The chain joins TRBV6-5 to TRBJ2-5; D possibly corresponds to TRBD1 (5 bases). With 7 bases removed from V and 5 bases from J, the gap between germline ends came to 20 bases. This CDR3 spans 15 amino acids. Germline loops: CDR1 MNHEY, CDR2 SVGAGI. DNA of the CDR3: TGTGCCAGCATCTCGGGCCCCAGGGAAGTCGAGACCCAGTACTTC. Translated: CASISGPREVETQYF.

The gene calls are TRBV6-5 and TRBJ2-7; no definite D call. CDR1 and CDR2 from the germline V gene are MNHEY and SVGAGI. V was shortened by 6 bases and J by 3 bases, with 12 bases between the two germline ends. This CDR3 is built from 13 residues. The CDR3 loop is CASSSSRGYEQYF. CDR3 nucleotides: TGTGCCAGCAGCTCCTCGAGAGGCTACGAGCAGTACTTC.